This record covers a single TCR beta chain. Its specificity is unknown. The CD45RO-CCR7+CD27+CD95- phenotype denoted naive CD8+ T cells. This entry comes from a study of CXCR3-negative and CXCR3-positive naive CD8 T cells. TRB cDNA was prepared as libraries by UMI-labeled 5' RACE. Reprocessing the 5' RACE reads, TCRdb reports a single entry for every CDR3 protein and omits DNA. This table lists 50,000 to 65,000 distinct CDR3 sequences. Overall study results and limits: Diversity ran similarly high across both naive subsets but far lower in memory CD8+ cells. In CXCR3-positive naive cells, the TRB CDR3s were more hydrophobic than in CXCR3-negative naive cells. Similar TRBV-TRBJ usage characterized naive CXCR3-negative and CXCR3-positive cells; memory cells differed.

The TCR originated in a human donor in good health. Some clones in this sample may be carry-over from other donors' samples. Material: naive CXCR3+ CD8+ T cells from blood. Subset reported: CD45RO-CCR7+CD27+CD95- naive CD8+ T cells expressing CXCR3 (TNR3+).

The CDR3 protein is CASRWTAGGYTF. The chain has TRBV21-1 and TRBJ1-2. TRBV21-1 is tagged as a pseudogene. The CDR3 totals 12 residues.